The rows below give T cell receptor beta chains drawn from one sample of a study of blood T cell repertoires in COVID-19. Sequencing was performed with immunoSEQ multiplex PCR; in TCRdb, only in-frame clones are kept and a portion is missing. The sample carries 80,000 or so clones, 86% recorded once. Material: peripheral blood. These receptors all stem from an older woman with acute or convalescent COVID-19. Each CDR3 is given with its conserved first and last residue.

j_call	v_call	cdr3_aa
TRBJ2-2	TRBV24-1	CATSDGDRGLGGELFF
TRBJ2-1	TRBV7-9	CASRLASVSYNEQFF
TRBJ1-1	TRBV15	CATSSGQGVLGAFF
TRBJ1-5	TRBV28	CASSSNRFNQPQHF
TRBJ2-7	TRBV4-1	CASSQVADRGYEQYF
TRBJ2-2	TRBV30	CAWISQGAGELFF
TRBJ1-1	TRBV30	CAWKRRGTEAFF
TRBJ2-7	TRBV7-2	CASSISGPSSYEQYF
TRBJ2-1	TRBV9	CASSSGVTYNEQFF
TRBJ2-7	TRBV28	CASSLPSTATYEQYF
TRBJ1-2	TRBV28	CASRGGGRGAYTF
TRBJ2-1	TRBV18	CASSPWETSGHNEQFF
TRBJ1-1	TRBV9	CASSAQDTEAFF
TRBJ2-7	TRBV5-8	CASSLRRLAGDEQYF
TRBJ1-1	TRBV7-9	CASSPTETLNTEAFF
TRBJ1-1	TRBV6-2/TRBV6-3	CASSYSIGQGLNTEAFF
TRBJ2-1	TRBV7-2	CASSSDRGTYNEQFF
TRBJ2-1	TRBV3-1/TRBV3-2	CASSQTGQRNEQFF
TRBJ1-1	TRBV5-1	CASSAYTGVGNTEAFF
TRBJ2-7	TRBV7-2	CASSLARYTGYEQYF
TRBJ1-2	TRBV5-6	CASSSPNYGYTF
TRBJ2-7	TRBV7-2	CASSLVDRSYEQYF